What follows are 26 T cell receptor beta chains derived from one specimen sequenced in a study of low-dose radiotherapy and immunotherapy resistance in tumors. Primers used for first-strand cDNA, a TRAV- and TRBV-specific set, covered both alpha and beta chains. The PCR that amplified TCRs ran for around 21 cycles, relying on a constant-region primer and a V-primer adapter. TCRdb independently ran MiXCR on the reads; one entry per CDR3 protein. The sample carries tens of thousands of distinct CDR3 sequences, 20% recorded once. Regarding time point: after trial treatment. As for treatment: LDRT plus nivolumab, ipilimumab, low-dose cyclophosphamide and aspirin (RACIN trial). This specimen was PBMCs, taken after low-dose radiotherapy plus immunotherapy. These receptors originate from a female donor with ovarian cancer.

For this clonotype: A far larger clone lies a single base away; this is likely a read error. The chain combines TRBV13 with TRBJ2-6; 7 nucleotides agree with TRBD2. Germline lookup yields CDR1 PRHDT and CDR2 FYEKMQ (reference sequence). V gave up 9 bases and J gave up 0 bases; unmatched junction bases: 5. The CDR3 has 15 residues. CDR3 nucleotides: TGTGCCAGAGGGAGGGTGACCTCTGGGGCCAACGTCCTGACTTTC. Residues: CARGRVTSGANVLTF.

This clonotype has a count of ten or more. The chain employs TRBV30 and TRBJ1-5, with D uncertain. Germline CDR1 GTSNPN, CDR2 SVGIG (reference sequence). V lost 2 bases to trimming and J lost 3 bases, with 8 bases between them. The CDR3 loop spans 13 amino acids. The DNA of the CDR3 is TGTGCCTGGAGTCAGGAGCACAATCAGCCCCAGCATTTT. Translating gives CAWSQEHNQPQHF. Complete variable domain (other parts from reference TRBV30 and TRBJ1-5): SQTIHQWPATLVQPVGSPLSLECTVEGTSNPNLYWYRQAAGRGLQLLFYSVGIGQISSEVPQNLSASRPQDRQFILSSKKLLLSDSGFYLCAWSQEHNQPQHFGDGTRLSIL.

This clonotype was seen at least ten times. The chain has TRBV7-2 and TRBJ2-1; TRBD2 agrees at 11 bases. V shed 2 bases and J 6 bases; nucleotides not matched to a gene: 3. The CDR3 totals 15 residues. CDR1 is SGHTA, CDR2 FQGNSA, per germline. CDR3 protein: CASSLITSGSNEQFF. In nucleotides, the CDR3 is TGTGCCAGCAGCTTAATAACTAGCGGGAGCAATGAGCAGTTCTTC.

The chain uses TRBV5-8 and TRBJ2-1, with TRBD1 as a possible D gene (5 bases). The CDR3 length is 14 residues. V was trimmed by 0 bases and J by 4 bases, leaving 8 bases between them. Germline CDR1 is SGHTS and CDR2 is YDEGEE. The DNA of the CDR3 is TGTGCCAGCAGCTTGGGCAGGGCGTACAATGAGCAGTTCTTC. This codes for CASSLGRAYNEQFF.

This clonotype was found a few times. This likely came from a read error, as a far larger clone is one base away. The CDR3 loop is CASSAGHLYEQFF. CDR3 bases: TGTGCCAGCAGTGCCGGACACCTCTACGAGCAGTTCTTC. V usage is TRBV27 and J usage is TRBJ2-1, with D tentatively TRBD1 (5 bases). The germline V gene has CDR1 MNHEY and CDR2 SMNVEV (reference sequence). This CDR3 is 13 amino acids long. V dropped 5 bases and J dropped 10 bases, with 15 bases sitting between them.

This clonotype appeared many times. J is TRBJ2-1 and V is TRBV6-2 or TRBV6-3; 11 bases match TRBD2. Per germline, CDR1 MNHEY and CDR2 SVGEGT. With V trimmed by 5 bases and J by 1 base, 22 bases remained unmatched. This CDR3 spans 22 amino acids. The CDR3 nucleotides are TGTGCCAGCAGTGATGCCGCGACTAGCGGGGACCTAATGGCTTCTTCCTACAATGAGCAGTTCTTC. It translates to CASSDAATSGDLMASSYNEQFF.

This clonotype came up many times. This chain's CDR3 is CASSQVGGRLDYEQYF. Written as DNA, the CDR3 is TGTGCCAGCAGCCAAGTCGGGGGCAGATTAGACTACGAGCAGTACTTC. This chain links TRBV4-2 with TRBJ2-7, with D tentatively TRBD1 or TRBD2 (6 bases each). The CDR3 spans 16 residues. Per the germline V gene, CDR1 is LGHNA and CDR2 is YNFKEQ. V gave up 1 base and J gave up 3 bases, with 16 bases separating them.

A word on this clonotype: A read error likely explains this, since a far larger clone differs by one base. The chain links TRBV6-8 to TRBJ1-1, with D tentatively TRBD1 (6 bases). The CDR3 length is 14 residues. Per the germline V gene, CDR1 is MNHGY and CDR2 is SAAAGT. CDR3 region: CASSYQRGNTETFF. DNA for the CDR3: TGTGCCAGCAGTTATCAAAGGGGGAACACTGAAACTTTCTTT.

This clonotype was seen repeatedly, ten times or more. J is TRBJ2-1 and V is TRBV7-8; 8 bases fit TRBD2. Germline lookup yields CDR1 SGHVS and CDR2 FQNEAQ. V gave up 2 bases and J gave up 6 bases; unmatched junction bases: 6. CDR3 length: 15 residues. The CDR3, as DNA: TGTGCCAGCAGCTTACTAGCGGGCTCTATCAATGAGCAGTTCTTC. It specifies CASSLLAGSINEQFF.

This clonotype showed up many times. The genes are TRBV29-1 and TRBJ2-1; TRBD1 or TRBD2 may be the D gene (7 bases each). The CDR3 extends over 15 amino acids. V dropped 7 bases and J dropped 6 bases, with 22 bases sitting between them. CDR1 is SQVTM and CDR2 is ANQGSEA in the germline V gene. CDR3: CSGDRAAGVFNEQFF. The CDR3 nucleotides read TGCAGCGGTGACAGGGCGGCGGGAGTCTTCAATGAGCAGTTCTTC.

A note on this clonotype: Being one base from a much bigger clone, this may be a read error. The chain couples TRBV18 to TRBJ2-7, with D maybe TRBD2 (5 bases). The CDR3 loop spans 14 amino acids. The V gene lost 6 bases and the J gene lost 1 base, with 13 bases spanning the gap. Germline assignment: CDR1 KGHSH and CDR2 LQKENI. CDR3 in DNA: TGTGCCAGCTCTCTTTCGGGATGTTCCTACGAGCAGTACTTC. It yields the protein CASSLSGCSYEQYF.

This clonotype was counted ten times or more. The rearrangement links TRBV10-3 to TRBJ1-3, with D unclear. V dropped 0 bases and J dropped 0 bases, with 6 bases sitting between them. In germline, CDR1 is ENHRY, CDR2 SYGVKD. This CDR3 is 15 amino acids long. CDR3: CAISESRDSGNTIYF. Here the CDR3 DNA reads TGTGCCATCAGTGAGTCGAGAGACTCTGGAAACACCATATATTTT.

Regarding this clonotype: A clone one base away is much larger, so this may be a read error. The CDR3, as DNA: TGCAGTGCTACAAGGGACGTCGACGAGCAGTACTTC. Translated: CSATRDVDEQYF. The J gene is TRBJ2-7, the V gene TRBV20-1; D assignment may be TRBD1 or TRBD2 (5 bases each). CDR1 is DFQATT, CDR2 SNEGSKA, per germline (reference sequence). The V end lost 4 bases, the J end lost 5 bases, and 12 bases lay between the germline ends. The CDR3 runs 12 residues.

The chain links TRBV20-1 to TRBJ1-4; no firm D call. From germline, CDR1 is DFQATT and CDR2 SNEGSKA (reference sequence). CDR3 length: 13 residues. V was pared by 3 bases and J by 8 bases, with 13 bases between. CDR3 nucleotide sequence: TGCAGTGCTAGTCTCTTAGGCGGGGAAAAACTGTTTTTT. It yields the protein CSASLLGGEKLFF.

This clonotype came up many times. The J gene is TRBJ2-5, the V gene TRBV2; D unclear. Germline V lookup: CDR1 SNHLY, CDR2 FYNNEI. The CDR3 sequence is 13 residues long. The V end was cut by 5 bases, the J end by 0 bases, with 7 bases between. The chain's CDR3 is CASSRDNQETQYF. CDR3 DNA: TGTGCCAGCAGTAGGGATAACCAAGAGACCCAGTACTTC.

This clonotype was detected many times. The CDR3 loop reads CATGPSQGRGYEQFF. As DNA, the CDR3 is TGTGCCACCGGACCTTCCCAGGGGCGAGGCTATGAGCAGTTCTTC. This chain joins TRBV24-1 and TRBJ2-1; possibly TRBD1 for D (6 bases). Trimming took off 9 bases at V and 8 bases at J, with 22 bases between the two ends. The CDR3 covers 15 residues. The germline V gene has CDR1 KGHDR and CDR2 SFDVKD.

This clonotype has at least ten counts. The chain uses TRBV28 and TRBJ2-7, with D tentatively TRBD1 (6 bases). Germline loops: CDR1 MDHEN, CDR2 SYDVKM. CDR3 size: 14 residues. Trimming cost V 6 bases and J 2 bases, with 14 bases left between them. In nucleotides, the CDR3 is TGTGCCAGCAGGACCCCGGGACACCCCTACGAGCAGTACTTC. It translates to CASRTPGHPYEQYF.

V gene TRBV20-1 combines with J gene TRBJ2-7, with 7 bases lining up with TRBD1. The CDR3 is 11 amino acids. CDR1 and CDR2 (germline): DFQATT, SNEGSKA (reference sequence). J gave up 5 bases and V 5 bases, and 3 bases lay outside the gene matches. The CDR3 protein is CSAATGDEQYF. As DNA, the CDR3 is TGCAGTGCTGCAACAGGGGACGAGCAGTACTTC.

This clonotype was observed at least ten times. The V gene is TRBV19, the J gene TRBJ2-2; D remains unclear. This CDR3 region has 14 residues. CDR1 LNHDA and CDR2 SQIVND come from the germline V gene (reference sequence). The V end was cut by 6 bases, the J end by 7 bases, with 15 bases between. CDR3 coding DNA: TGTGCCAGTAGCGCGGCGCGTAGGTACGGGGAGCTGTTTTTT. The encoded protein is CASSAARRYGELFF.

For this clonotype: A much larger clone lies a single base off, so this may be a read error. The rearrangement links TRBV13 to TRBJ2-7, with 8 bases aligning to TRBD1. The CDR3 extends over 15 amino acids. Germline trimming cut 5 bases from V and 3 bases from J; bases unmatched to any gene: 9. Germline V gene lookup returns CDR1 PRHDT and CDR2 FYEKMQ (reference sequence). CDR3 sequence reads: CASSTTRDRSYEQYF. The CDR3 DNA follows: TGTGCCAGCAGCACTACCCGGGACAGGAGCTACGAGCAGTACTTC.

This clonotype was counted at least ten times. V gene TRBV5-1 combines with J gene TRBJ1-1; maybe TRBD1 (5 bases). The CDR3 contains 17 residues. Germline V gene lookup returns CDR1 SGHRS and CDR2 YFSETQ. Between the trimmed V and J ends, which lost 3 bases and 10 bases, there was a span of 28 bases. The CDR3 sequence: CASSSGMGGIATGIAFF. As DNA, the CDR3 is TGCGCCAGCAGCTCCGGTATGGGGGGAATAGCGACTGGAATAGCTTTCTTT.

This clonotype has more than one count but fewer than ten. V gene TRBV2 combines with J gene TRBJ2-3; 10 bases align to TRBD2. J lost 13 bases, V lost 7 bases, and 23 bases had no gene match. CDR3 size: 17 residues. Germline V CDR1 and CDR2: SNHLY, FYNNEI. The CDR3 protein is CASTDLSGGNSSGRKYF. DNA for the CDR3: TGTGCCAGCACCGATCTAAGTGGTGGGAATTCTAGCGGGAGAAAGTATTTT.

The chain has TRBV6-2 or TRBV6-3 and TRBJ1-6; D is uncertain. CDR1 is MNHEY and CDR2 is SVGEGT in the germline V gene. V lost 5 bases and J 2 bases, leaving 13 bases between the germline ends. The CDR3 has 16 residues. The CDR3 sequence: CASSEEGGPYNSPLHF. CDR3 bases: TGTGCCAGCAGTGAAGAGGGCGGACCCTATAATTCACCCCTCCACTTT.

This clonotype was detected many times. The chain has TRBV20-1 and TRBJ1-5; D is ambiguous. V lost 5 bases, J lost 2 bases, and 16 bases lay in between. Germline V lookup: CDR1 DFQATT, CDR2 SNEGSKA (reference sequence). The CDR3 sequence is 15 residues long. The CDR3 here is CSAQSDSEGNQPQHF. Here the CDR3 DNA reads TGCAGTGCTCAGTCGGACTCAGAAGGCAATCAGCCCCAGCATTTT.

In its sample, this clonotype was seen many times. The CDR3 loop reads CASTETTSTDTQYF. The CDR3 region has the DNA TGTGCCAGCACCGAAACAACCAGCACAGATACGCAGTATTTT. The rearrangement joins TRBV11-3 to TRBJ2-3, with D hard to call. Germline assignment: CDR1 SGHNT and CDR2 YENEEA. Trimming took off 7 bases at V and 0 bases at J, with 11 bases between the two ends. The CDR3 is made up of 14 amino acids.

About this clonotype: A read error is likely, as this CDR3 ends without the conserved phenylalanine or tryptophan. The chain recombines TRBV28 with TRBJ2-1; D is undetermined. Germline V lookup: CDR1 MDHEN, CDR2 SYDVKM. V dropped 4 bases and J dropped 8 bases, with 27 bases sitting between them. The CDR3 consists of 18 residues. Here the CDR3 reads CASSWHDGYPLIGDEQFS. CDR3 bases: TGTGCCAGCAGTTGGCACGACGGTTATCCGCTAATTGGGGATGAGCAGTTCTCC.